Detailed here is one T cell receptor beta chain. No antigen is known for it. This sample stems from a study of T cells in Graves' hyperthyroidism and ophthalmopathy. Patients with uncontrolled infections, other autoimmune diseases, pregnancy or lactation were excluded. PBMCs were collected from an approximately 9.2 ml volume of fresh peripheral blood. What was amplified from RNA transcripts were TCR beta CDR3 regions. Primed by the HTBI set, a first-round RT-PCR was run on the TCR CDR3. TCRdb fed the multiplex PCR reads into MiXCR, producing one record per CDR3 protein. The repertoire includes under 700,000 distinct CDR3 sequences, 16% of them detected once, and 18% sits in the top ten. CDR3 size: 15 residues. Per germline, CDR1 KGHDR and CDR2 SFDVKD. Trimming removed 5 bases from V and 2 bases from J, with 11 bases in between. Findings and caveats of the study: Most clonotypes that expanded in the thyroid above 0.001 also showed up in blood.

This clonotype was sampled from a woman aged 18-30 years with Graves' hyperthyroidism. This chain links TRBV24-1 with TRBJ2-2; D perhaps matches TRBD2 (6 bases). The sequencing input was blood. CDR3 region: CATSVAGPNTGELFF. CDR3 nucleotides: TGTGCCACCAGTGTGGCGGGACCCAACACCGGGGAGCTGTTTTTT.